This entry is about one T cell receptor (beta chain). The antigen remains unidentified. The data derive from a study of CXCR3-negative and CXCR3-positive naive CD8 T cells. Study-level results: In both naive subsets diversity was comparably high, whereas memory CD8+ cells showed much lower diversity.

Researchers reported sorting every CD8+ T cell subset in triplicate, a few hundred thousand cells per sort. TRB cDNA libraries were made by UMI-labeled 5' RACE. TCRdb reworked the 5' RACE reads into one entry per CDR3 protein, no DNA. Its listing shows about 40,000 distinct CDR3 sequences. In germline, CDR1 is GTSNPN, CDR2 SVGIG (reference sequence). This CDR3 is 13 amino acids long. The TCR was taken from a human donor in good health. Some clones in this sample may be carry-over from other donors' samples. The V call is TRBV30, the J call TRBJ1-1. The specimen sequenced was memory CD8+ T cells from blood. CDR3 amino acids: CAWSVLLVTEAFF.